This passage covers 10 T cell receptor beta chains from one sample sequenced in a study of shared clonotypes between healthy human individuals. The table came from immunoSEQ multiplex PCR; TCRdb's copy has only in-frame clones and leaves some out. There are a few million clones in the sample; 90% to 95% occur only once, and over 0.12% lies in the top ten. Material for sequencing was naive CD4+ T cells sorted from blood. Subset of the sample: CD45RA+ positively selected. The receptor set was obtained from a man younger than 35 in good health.

The chain combines TRBV28 with TRBJ2-7; TRBD1 agrees at 8 bases. V was pared by 5 bases and J by 5 bases, with 11 bases of the junction left unmatched. This CDR3 has 15 amino acids. The germline CDR1 and CDR2 sequences are MDHEN and SYDVKM. The CDR3 nucleotides read TGTGCCAGCAGTAGGGACAGGCGGGAAGTCGACGAGCAGTACTTC. This sequence encodes CASSRDRREVDEQYF.

Turning to this clone: The sample carries other DNA sequences with the same CDR3. The rearrangement joins TRBV10-3 to TRBJ1-4; 7 bases map to TRBD1. With V trimmed by 0 bases and J by 5 bases, 3 bases remained unmatched. The germline V gene encodes CDR1 ENHRY and CDR2 SYGVKD. This CDR3 has 15 residues. Written as DNA, the CDR3 is TGTGCCATCAGTGAGTCGACAGGGAGGAATGAAAAACTGTTTTTT. This sequence encodes CAISESTGRNEKLFF.

The CDR3 sequence: CASTRGGSAGELFF. For the CDR3, the DNA is TGTGCCAGCACCAGGGGGGGTTCAGCCGGGGAGCTGTTTTTT. The chain carries TRBV9 and TRBJ2-2; D could derive from TRBD1 or TRBD2 (7 bases each). CDR1 is SGDLS and CDR2 is YYNGEE in the germline V gene. This CDR3 region has 14 residues. Trimming cost V 6 bases and J 6 bases, with 15 bases left between them.

J is TRBJ2-5 and V is TRBV6-5; D possibly corresponds to TRBD2 (5 bases). This CDR3 comprises 15 residues. Trimming shortened V by 1 base and J by 4 bases, and 13 bases separated the two germline ends. CDR1 and CDR2 from the germline V gene are MNHEY and SVGAGI. As DNA, the CDR3 is TGTGCCAGCAGTTACTTGCGGGTGGAAGGAGAGACCCAGTACTTC. This gives the protein CASSYLRVEGETQYF.

The rearrangement links TRBV7-2 to TRBJ2-3; D possibly corresponds to TRBD2 (5 bases). The CDR3 consists of 13 residues. CDR1 is SGHTA and CDR2 is FQGNSA in the germline V gene. V dropped 5 bases and J dropped 5 bases, with 11 bases sitting between them. The CDR3: CASSPGWGDTQYF. For the CDR3, the DNA is TGTGCCAGCAGCCCGGGGTGGGGAGATACGCAGTATTTT.

As DNA, the CDR3 is TGTGCCAGCAGCTTGGGGAGTGACAGGAGCTCTGGAAACACCATATATTTT. Amino acid sequence: CASSLGSDRSSGNTIYF. The chain recombines TRBV5-4 with TRBJ1-3; tentative D call: TRBD1 (6 bases). Germline V gives CDR1 SGHNT, CDR2 YYREEE (reference sequence). There are 17 residues in the CDR3. With 0 bases removed from V and 0 bases from J, the gap between germline ends came to 13 bases.

The rearrangement links TRBV11-2 to TRBJ2-2; no definite D call. Germline assignment: CDR1 SGHAT and CDR2 FQNNGV. The CDR3 sequence is 17 residues long. Deletions cut 4 bases from V and 0 bases from J, with 15 bases between. CDR3 sequence reads: CASSSTARAANTGELFF. CDR3 bases: TGTGCCAGCAGCTCAACCGCCCGGGCAGCGAACACCGGGGAGCTGTTTTTT. Variable domain in full (rest from reference TRBV11-2 and TRBJ2-2): EAGVAQSPRYKIIEKRQSVAFWCNPISGHATLYWYQQILGQGPKLLIQFQNNGVVDDSQLPKDRFSAERLKGVDSTLKIQPAKLEDSAVYLCASSSTARAANTGELFFGEGSRLTVL.

V and J are TRBV19 and TRBJ1-6; tentatively, D is TRBD1 (5 bases). This CDR3 spans 15 amino acids. V was pared by 5 bases and J by 11 bases, with 19 bases between. Germline V CDR1 and CDR2: LNHDA, SQIVND (reference sequence). As DNA, the CDR3 is TGTGCCAGTAGTGTCCCTGGGGGACGGGAAGCACCCCTCCACTTT. Its translation is CASSVPGGREAPLHF.

V and J are TRBV7-9 and TRBJ1-2, with D perhaps TRBD1 (6 bases). This CDR3 is built from 14 residues. V was clipped by 5 bases and J by 8 bases, with 18 bases between them. The germline V gene encodes CDR1 SEHNR and CDR2 FQNEAQ (reference sequence). The CDR3 DNA sequence: TGTGCCAGCAGCCGCCCCGGGGGGCCGGGGGGCTACACCTTC. Its translation: CASSRPGGPGGYTF. The entire variable domain, with the rest obtained from reference TRBV7-9 and TRBJ1-2, is as follows: DTGVSQNPRHKITKRGQNVTFRCDPISEHNRLYWYRQTLGQGPEFLTYFQNEAQLEKSRLLSDRFSAERPKGSFSTLEIQRTEQGDSAMYLCASSRPGGPGGYTFGSGTRLTVV.

The V gene is TRBV7-6, the J gene TRBJ2-7; TRBD1 is a possible D gene (6 bases). Germline V lookup: CDR1 SGHVS, CDR2 FNYEAQ. There are 15 residues in the CDR3. Trimming cost V 4 bases and J 2 bases, with 15 bases left between them. The CDR3 coding sequence is TGTGCCAGCAGCTCTCGAGGACAGTCAACCTACGAGCAGTACTTC. Its translation: CASSSRGQSTYEQYF.